The 10 T cell receptor beta chains below all came from one sample that was sequenced in a study of cytomegalovirus exposure and HLA in healthy donors. TCRdb's copy holds only in-frame clones and misses some; the assay was immunoSEQ multiplex PCR. Of around 61,000 clones in the sample, approximately 92% were seen once. Material for sequencing was PBMCs. These receptors all stem from a man aged 18 to 29 in good health and CMV-seronegative.

The chain uses TRBV28 and TRBJ2-7; D may be TRBD1 (6 bases). This CDR3 spans 14 amino acids. The V gene's germline CDR1 is MDHEN and CDR2 SYDVKM. V lost 6 bases and J lost 0, with 12 bases in between. The CDR3, as DNA: TGTGCCAGCAGGGGCAGGACAGTCTCCTACGAGCAGTACTTC. Amino acid sequence: CASRGRTVSYEQYF.

The V call is TRBV7-2, the J call TRBJ1-5; TRBD1 is a possible D gene (5 bases). Germline loops: CDR1 SGHTA, CDR2 FQGNSA. The CDR3 is 15 residues long. The V end was cut by 4 bases, the J end by 2 bases, with 12 bases between. CDR3 nucleotides: TGTGCCAGCAGCTCCTATAGGGGCGGCAATCAGCCCCAGCATTTT. Its translation: CASSSYRGGNQPQHF.

The V gene is TRBV28, the J gene TRBJ1-1; 8 nucleotides match TRBD1. The V gene's germline CDR1 is MDHEN and CDR2 SYDVKM. The junction had 5 bases not matched to a gene; V was cut back by 8 bases and J by 6 bases. The CDR3 has 12 residues. The CDR3 reads CASYRGSAEAFF. Written as DNA, the CDR3 is TGTGCCAGCTACAGGGGGTCGGCTGAAGCTTTCTTT.

V usage is TRBV7-9 and J usage is TRBJ1-2, with 7 nucleotides matching TRBD1. This CDR3 comprises 16 residues. J gave up 0 bases and V 5 bases, and 9 bases lay outside the gene matches. Germline CDR1 is SEHNR and CDR2 is FQNEAQ (reference sequence). The DNA for the CDR3 is TGTGCCAGCAGCCTGGCCACAGGGGAATCTAACTATGGCTACACCTTC. Protein product: CASSLATGESNYGYTF.

The chain couples TRBV19 to TRBJ1-2; 8 positions match TRBD1. The CDR3 sequence is 13 residues long. From germline, CDR1 is LNHDA and CDR2 SQIVND (reference sequence). V dropped 5 bases and J dropped 2; count of bases not matched to a gene: 1. Here the CDR3 DNA reads TGTGCCAGTAGTCCAGGGGGCAACTATGGCTACACCTTC. This translates into CASSPGGNYGYTF. The variable domain in full, with the rest retrieved from reference TRBV19 and TRBJ1-2, is DGGITQSPKYLFRKEGQNVTLSCEQNLNHDAMYWYRQDPGQGLRLIYYSQIVNDFQKGDIAEGYSVSREKKESFPLTVTSAQKNPTAFYLCASSPGGNYGYTFGSGTRLTVV.

The V and J genes are TRBV6-5 and TRBJ2-2; D possibly corresponds to TRBD2 (6 bases). The V end was cut by 4 bases, the J end by 6 bases, with 15 bases between. This CDR3 is 15 amino acids long. Germline lookup yields CDR1 MNHEY and CDR2 SVGAGI. DNA of the CDR3: TGTGCCAGCAGTTTTAAGGAGGCGGGACCCGGGGAGCTGTTTTTT. Translating it yields CASSFKEAGPGELFF.

This CDR3 reads CAISDQAGQGSTEAFF. The CDR3 nucleotides are TGTGCCATCAGTGACCAGGCGGGACAGGGGAGCACTGAAGCTTTCTTT. V and J are TRBV10-3 and TRBJ1-1, with TRBD1 matching 10 bases. The CDR3 totals 16 residues. V was clipped by 3 bases and J by 4 bases; unmatched bases: 8. Germline lookup yields CDR1 ENHRY and CDR2 SYGVKD.

The rearrangement links TRBV7-2 to TRBJ2-7; 8 nucleotides align to TRBD1. CDR1 SGHTA and CDR2 FQGNSA come from the germline V gene. The trim removed 0 bases at V and 0 bases at J, leaving 4 bases unmatched. CDR3 size: 16 residues. The CDR3 sequence is CASSLARTGSSYEQYF. The CDR3 DNA follows: TGTGCCAGCAGCTTAGCGAGGACAGGGAGCTCCTACGAGCAGTACTTC.

The chain couples TRBV27 to TRBJ2-3; possibly TRBD2 for D (6 bases). Germline-derived CDR1 and CDR2 are MNHEY and SMNVEV (reference sequence). The CDR3 has 15 amino acids. Trimming removed 6 bases at V and 1 base at J, with 14 bases between. CDR3 DNA: TGTGCCAGCAGGTCTAGCGACTACGGCACAGATACGCAGTATTTT. This sequence encodes CASRSSDYGTDTQYF.

This chain links TRBV11-1 with TRBJ2-7; 9 bases match TRBD2. The CDR3 length is 17 residues. The V gene's germline CDR1 is SGHAT and CDR2 FQDESV (reference sequence). Trimming took 5 bases from V and 0 from J; bases not matched to a gene: 11. CDR3 loop: CASSPRLGLANSYEQYF. The CDR3 DNA reads TGTGCCAGCAGCCCGCGCCTAGGACTAGCGAACTCCTACGAGCAGTACTTC.